This paragraph reports one T cell receptor beta chain. These data originate in a study of OX40 agonist ivuxolimab in advanced cancers. Study context: At about 81% male, the cohort had a mean age of about 60 years, ranging from about 20 to 79.

V dropped 5 bases and J dropped 5 bases, with 18 bases sitting between them. Germline assignment: CDR1 SGHAT and CDR2 FQNNGV. The CDR3 runs 16 residues. Here immunoSEQ multiplex PCR was the method, and the copy in TCRdb shows in-frame clones only, minus some. The sample has fewer than 45,000 clones; approximately 84% are singletons. The source was CD4+ or CD8+ T cells sorted from blood, collected in a trial of the OX40 agonist ivuxolimab. V usage is TRBV11-2 and J usage is TRBJ1-4; D gene unclear. The origin of this receptor is an adult with an advanced solid tumor such as melanoma, head and neck, liver or kidney cancer. CDR3 nucleotides: TGTGCCAGCAGCCCCAACCCGCGGGTACGGAATGAAAAACTGTTTTTT. Its translation is CASSPNPRVRNEKLFF.